This T cell receptor (beta chain) comes out of a study of CD8 T cells in ankylosing spondylitis. Study outcomes and limitations: About 8 highly homologous variants made up a TCR beta motif, and this motif appeared characteristic of ankylosing spondylitis blood. Enrichment of disease-linked clones was reportedly significant in matched ankylosing spondylitis synovial fluid.

Quantitative 5'-RACE with molecular barcodes produced the TCR beta libraries. TCRdb re-analysed the 5' RACE reads in MiXCR, keeping a single row per CDR3 protein. The sample holds about 250,000 distinct CDR3 sequences, more than 25% seen once. Details on this clonotype: Its cognate antigen is unknown.

V was shortened by 7 bases and J by 5 bases, with 15 bases between the two germline ends. The CDR3 consists of 13 residues. Per germline, CDR1 SNHLY and CDR2 FYNNEI. This TCR was recovered from a male donor with ankylosing spondylitis or in good health (not recorded which). The gene calls are TRBV2 and TRBJ2-7; D not resolved. The sequenced sample consisted of blood, either unsorted or a sorted T cell fraction (not recorded which). DNA of the CDR3: TGTGCCAGCAAGAGGAACAGTTTCGACGAGCAGTACTTC. Translation gives CASKRNSFDEQYF.